This is a list of T cell receptor beta chains from one sample in a study of T-cell reconstitution after alpha-beta-depleted transplantation in children. TCRdb fed the PCR reads into MiXCR, producing one record per CDR3 protein. The sample includes fewer than 750,000 distinct CDR3 sequences, more than 20% of them seen just once. The specimen comprised PBMCs, mostly from graft donor cells, sampled 360 days after TCRalphabeta/CD19-depleted stem cell transplant. The receptors derive from a boy under two years old who had a stem cell transplant for acute myeloid leukemia, so the T cells may come from the graft donor. Both conserved end residues are part of each CDR3. A D gene is named only where the DNA matches it firmly. A row's size may be missing; if present it is once, few, many or a size class.

clone size	V gene	D gene	J gene	CDR3 protein	CDR3 DNA
few	TRBV4-3	.	TRBJ2-3	CASSQVADITDTQYF	TGCGCCAGCAGCCAAGTGGCAGATATCACAGATACGCAGTATTTT
few	TRBV13	.	TRBJ1-2	CASSSAGGTGNHGYTF	TGTGCCAGCAGCTCAGCGGGGGGTACAGGGAACCATGGCTACACCTTC
.	TRBV15	.	TRBJ2-4	CATGTFGAKNIQYF	TGTGCCACCGGGACATTCGGCGCCAAAAACATTCAGTACTTC
.	TRBV20-1	.	TRBJ1-2	CSAGGPSRNYGYTF	TGCAGTGCAGGGGGGCCCTCCCGAAACTATGGCTACACCTTC
.	TRBV15	.	TRBJ2-3	CATSRTGGADTQYF	TGTGCCACCAGCAGAACAGGGGGGGCAGATACGCAGTATTTT
.	TRBV19	.	TRBJ2-1	CASSIGGGWVYNEQFF	TGTGCCAGTAGTATAGGGGGCGGATGGGTTTACAATGAGCAGTTCTTC
.	TRBV7-2	TRBD2	TRBJ2-5	CASSLLRGGLETQYF	TGTGCCAGCAGCTTACTGCGGGGGGGCCTGGAGACCCAGTACTTC
many	TRBV12-3/TRBV12-4	.	TRBJ2-3	CASSGDFRASTDTQYF	TGTGCCAGCAGTGGGGACTTCCGTGCTAGCACAGATACGCAGTATTTT
.	TRBV27	.	TRBJ2-5	CASSLWGQETQYF	TGTGCCAGCAGTTTATGGGGGCAAGAGACCCAGTACTTC
few	TRBV6-1	.	TRBJ2-4	CASWEYSKNIQYF	TGTGCCAGCTGGGAGTATAGCAAAAACATTCAGTACTTC
few	TRBV5-1	TRBD1	TRBJ2-3	CASSAQGADTQYF	TGCGCCAGCAGCGCACAGGGGGCAGATACGCAGTATTTT
many	TRBV29-1	.	TRBJ1-1	CSVEETATNTEAFF	TGCAGCGTTGAAGAAACAGCCACGAACACTGAAGCTTTCTTT
.	TRBV12-3/TRBV12-4	.	TRBJ1-4	CASSLGGGSNEKLFF	TGTGCCAGCAGTTTAGGCGGGGGGTCTAATGAAAAACTGTTTTTT
few	TRBV5-1	.	TRBJ2-2	CASSPRDTSGTGELFF	TGCGCCAGCAGCCCGAGGGACACTTCCGGGACCGGGGAGCTGTTTTTT
.	TRBV4-3	.	TRBJ2-2	CASSPAHVSTGELFF	TGCGCCAGCAGCCCAGCCCACGTGAGCACCGGGGAGCTGTTTTTT
.	TRBV2	.	TRBJ2-3	CASSEPRTDTQYF	TGTGCCAGCAGTGAACCGCGCACAGATACGCAGTATTTT
.	TRBV5-6	TRBD1	TRBJ2-5	CASSLWDRAGETQYF	TGTGCCAGCAGCTTATGGGACAGGGCCGGCGAGACCCAGTACTTC
many	TRBV9	TRBD1	TRBJ2-4	CASSRTGNFYAKNIQYF	TGTGCCAGCAGCCGGACAGGGAACTTCTACGCCAAAAACATTCAGTACTTC
many	TRBV28	TRBD1	TRBJ2-3	CASRDRVSTDTQYF	TGTGCCAGCCGCGACAGGGTTAGCACAGATACGCAGTATTTT
.	TRBV12-3/TRBV12-4	TRBD2	TRBJ2-1	CASSFASGGNEQFF	TGTGCCAGCAGTTTCGCTAGCGGGGGCAATGAGCAGTTCTTC
.	TRBV20-1	TRBD1	TRBJ1-2	CSAPRHDRGTRGYTF	TGCAGTGCCCCCAGACATGACAGGGGGACCCGGGGCTACACCTTC
.	TRBV6-1	.	TRBJ2-1	CASGRSSSYNEQFF	TGTGCCAGCGGACGTTCGAGCTCCTACAATGAGCAGTTCTTC
.	TRBV6-2/TRBV6-3	.	TRBJ2-1	CASSWSYEQFF	TGTGCCAGCAGTTGGTCCTATGAGCAGTTCTTC
.	TRBV10-3	TRBD2	TRBJ2-3	CAISARPGGISTDTQYF	TGTGCCATCAGCGCGCGCCCGGGAGGAATAAGCACAGATACGCAGTATTTT
.	TRBV9	.	TRBJ2-1	CASSAYREGSVHEQFF	TGTGCCAGCAGCGCCTACAGGGAGGGGAGTGTGCATGAGCAGTTCTTC
many	TRBV20-1	TRBD1	TRBJ2-7	CSARDSYRTGPYEQYF	TGCAGTGCTAGAGATTCGTATAGGACAGGGCCCTACGAGCAGTACTTC
.	TRBV7-9	TRBD1	TRBJ1-3	CASRPPGTGGNTIYF	TGTGCCAGCAGACCACCCGGGACAGGGGGAAACACCATATATTTT
.	TRBV7-2	.	TRBJ2-2	CASSPGPGRSNTGELFF	TGTGCCAGCAGCCCCGGCCCGGGACGGTCGAACACCGGGGAGCTGTTTTTT
.	TRBV6-1	.	TRBJ1-1	CASRLGGLNTEAFF	TGTGCCAGCAGACTTGGAGGACTGAACACTGAAGCTTTCTTT
.	TRBV9	TRBD2	TRBJ2-7	CASSVGGFAYEQYF	TGTGCCAGCAGCGTGGGGGGGTTTGCATACGAGCAGTACTTC
many	TRBV20-1	TRBD1	TRBJ2-7	CSAQLNRGAYEQYF	TGCAGTGCTCAGCTCAACAGGGGAGCCTACGAGCAGTACTTC
.	TRBV6-5	.	TRBJ2-2	CASSYTGGTNTGELFF	TGTGCCAGCAGTTACACGGGTGGCACGAACACCGGGGAGCTGTTTTTT
few	TRBV12-3/TRBV12-4	.	TRBJ2-1	CASSPPLGPHGDEQFF	TGTGCCAGCAGTCCCCCTCTAGGCCCTCACGGGGATGAGCAGTTCTTC
.	TRBV12-3/TRBV12-4	TRBD1	TRBJ1-1	CASSLLRGQEAFF	TGTGCCAGCAGTTTATTAAGGGGACAGGAAGCTTTCTTT
.	TRBV15	TRBD2	TRBJ2-3	CATSRVSGGGTDTQYF	TGTGCCACCAGCAGAGTTTCCGGGGGGGGCACAGATACGCAGTATTTT